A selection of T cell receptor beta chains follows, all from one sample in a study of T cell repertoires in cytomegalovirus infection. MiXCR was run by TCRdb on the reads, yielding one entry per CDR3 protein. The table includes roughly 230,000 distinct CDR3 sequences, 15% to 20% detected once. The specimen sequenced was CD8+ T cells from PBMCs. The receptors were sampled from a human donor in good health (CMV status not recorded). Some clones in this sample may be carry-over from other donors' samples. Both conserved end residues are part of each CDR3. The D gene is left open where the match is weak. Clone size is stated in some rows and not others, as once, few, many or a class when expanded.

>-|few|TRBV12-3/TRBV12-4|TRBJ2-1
TGTGCCACGAAATACCGGGACTCCAATGAGCAGTTCTTC
CATKYRDSNEQFF
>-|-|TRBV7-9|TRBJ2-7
TGTGCCAGCAGATTTGGGGGCGCGGTCAACGAGCAGTACTTC
CASRFGGAVNEQYF
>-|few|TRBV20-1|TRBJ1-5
TGCAGTGCTAGTTCGGTACAGATTAGCAATCAGCCCCAGCATTTT
CSASSVQISNQPQHF
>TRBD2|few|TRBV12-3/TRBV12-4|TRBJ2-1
TGTGCCAGCCGACTAGCGGGGGGTTGGAATGAGCAGTTCTTC
CASRLAGGWNEQFF
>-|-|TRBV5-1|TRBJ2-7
TGCGCCAGCAGCTTGTCCGGGGAGTCCCCCATAGACGAGCAGTACTTC
CASSLSGESPIDEQYF
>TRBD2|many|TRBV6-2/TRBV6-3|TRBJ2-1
TGTGCCAGCAGTTACTCGGTAACTAGCGGGGGCGATGAGCAGTTCTTC
CASSYSVTSGGDEQFF
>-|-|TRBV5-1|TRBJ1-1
TGCGCCAGCAGCTTGGGATGGGACACGGGTAACACTGAAGCTTTCTTT
CASSLGWDTGNTEAFF
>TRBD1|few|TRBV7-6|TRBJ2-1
TGTGCCAGCAGCCCAAACCGGGACAGGGGGCATAATGAGCAGTTCTTC
CASSPNRDRGHNEQFF
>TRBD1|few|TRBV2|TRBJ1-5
TGTGCCAGCAGTGACTTGACAGGGGTGAGCAATCAGCCCCAGCATTTT
CASSDLTGVSNQPQHF
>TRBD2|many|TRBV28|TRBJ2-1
TGTGCCAGCAGGGCGGGGGGCTCTTCCTACAATGAGCAGTTCTTC
CASRAGGSSYNEQFF
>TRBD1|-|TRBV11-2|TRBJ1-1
TGTGCCACGGGACGGCAACAGGGGTTAATGAACACTGAAGCTTTCTTT
CATGRQQGLMNTEAFF
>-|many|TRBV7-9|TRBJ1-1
TGTGCCAGCAGCTTAGATCCACCCTGGGACACTGAAGCTTTCTTT
CASSLDPPWDTEAFF
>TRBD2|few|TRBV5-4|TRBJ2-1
TGTGCCAGCAGCCCTAGCGGGGGGGCCCACTATGAGCAGTTCTTC
CASSPSGGAHYEQFF
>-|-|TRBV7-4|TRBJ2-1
TGTGCCAGCAGCTTAATCGGCGGCGAGCAGTTCTTC
CASSLIGGEQFF
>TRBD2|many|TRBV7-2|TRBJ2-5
TGTGCCAGCAGCGACCCCAGGACTAGCGGGTTGGGTGAGACCCAGTACTTC
CASSDPRTSGLGETQYF
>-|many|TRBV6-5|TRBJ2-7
TGTGCCAGCAGACGTCAGGGCGGACCCTACGAGCAGTACTTC
CASRRQGGPYEQYF
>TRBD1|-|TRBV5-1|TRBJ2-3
TGCGCCAGCAGCCCCGGGACAGACCTCACAGATACGCAGTATTTT
CASSPGTDLTDTQYF
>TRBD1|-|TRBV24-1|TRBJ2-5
TGTGCCACCCGGGACAGGGGAACGGAGACCCAGTACTTC
CATRDRGTETQYF
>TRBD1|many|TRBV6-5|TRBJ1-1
TGTGCCAGCAGTTTCCGACAGGGCACTGAAGCTTTCTTT
CASSFRQGTEAFF
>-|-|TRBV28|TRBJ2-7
TGTGCCAGCAGTTTAATCTTAGACGAGCAGTACTTC
CASSLILDEQYF
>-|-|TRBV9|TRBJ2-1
TGTGCCAGCAGTGAGGGAAATTACAATGAGCAGTTCTTC
CASSEGNYNEQFF
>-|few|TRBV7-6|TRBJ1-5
TGTGCCAGCAGCTCCTCTATAAGGGCCCGCAATCAGCCCCAGCATTTT
CASSSSIRARNQPQHF
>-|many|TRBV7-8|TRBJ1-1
TGTGCCAGCAGCTTAGCCGGGGATCAGGCTTTCTTT
CASSLAGDQAFF
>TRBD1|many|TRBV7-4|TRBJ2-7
TGTGCCAGCAGCCCCGGGACAGGGGGGGCCTACGAGCAGTACTTC
CASSPGTGGAYEQYF
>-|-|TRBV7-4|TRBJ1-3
TGTGCCAGCAGCTTACCCCTCGGGGGAAACACCATATATTTT
CASSLPLGGNTIYF
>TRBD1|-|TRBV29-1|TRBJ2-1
TGCAGCGCGAAGCGGGACAGGGGCCGTCTTTTGAACAATGAGCAGTTCTTC
CSAKRDRGRLLNNEQFF
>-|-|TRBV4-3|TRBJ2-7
TGCGCCAGCAGCCAAGATCCTCGACATGGAGTGTACGAGCAGTACTTC
CASSQDPRHGVYEQYF
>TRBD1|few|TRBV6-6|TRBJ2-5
TGTGCCAGCAGTTACATAAGGGGGACAGGGGGCTTCTATATGGAGACCCAGTACTTC
CASSYIRGTGGFYMETQYF
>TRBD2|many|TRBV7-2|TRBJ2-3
TGTGCCAGCAGCTTCCTAGCGGGGGAGGTTGCAGATACGCAGTATTTT
CASSFLAGEVADTQYF
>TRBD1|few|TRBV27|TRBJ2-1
TGTGCCAGCAGTTTATTCGGGACAGGCAGCTCGGCCTACAATGAGCAGTTCTTC
CASSLFGTGSSAYNEQFF
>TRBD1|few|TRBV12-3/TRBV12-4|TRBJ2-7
TGTGCCAGCAGTGACGACCCAACAGGGGACGAGCAGTACTTC
CASSDDPTGDEQYF
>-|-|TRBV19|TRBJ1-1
TGTGCCAGTAGTATCTGGACAGCCCAGGGCACTGAAGCTTTCTTT
CASSIWTAQGTEAFF
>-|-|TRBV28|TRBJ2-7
TGTGCCAGCAGTGCACTAGGCGGGTCCTACTACGAGCAGTACTTC
CASSALGGSYYEQYF
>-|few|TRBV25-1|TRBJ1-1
TGTGCCAGCAGTCCGGCAGGGACTGAAGCTTTCTTT
CASSPAGTEAFF
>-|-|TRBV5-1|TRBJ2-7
TGCGCCAGCAGCTTGGCTCAGGCCCTGCGGTACGAGCAGTACTTC
CASSLAQALRYEQYF
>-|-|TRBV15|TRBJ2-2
TGTGCCACCCGGTGGAACACCGGGGAGCTGTTTTTT
CATRWNTGELFF
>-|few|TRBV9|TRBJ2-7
TGTGCCAGCGGGGACAACTCCTACGAGCAGTACTTC
CASGDNSYEQYF
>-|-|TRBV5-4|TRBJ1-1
TGTGCCAGCAGCTTGGCTGGACCTGAAGCTTTCTTT
CASSLAGPEAFF
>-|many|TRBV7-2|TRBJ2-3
TGTGCCAGCAGCCGGCCGGGACGGTCCACAGATACGCAGTATTTT
CASSRPGRSTDTQYF
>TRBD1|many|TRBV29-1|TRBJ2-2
TGCAGCGTTGACGGGACAGGTGGTAGTAACACCGGGGAGCTGTTTTTT
CSVDGTGGSNTGELFF
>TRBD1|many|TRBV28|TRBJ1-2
TGTGCCAGCAGCCTTGACAGGGCCGAAGGCTACACCTTC
CASSLDRAEGYTF
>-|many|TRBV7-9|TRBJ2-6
TGTGCCAGCAGCCAGCCCTCCCGGGACGGTGACGGGGCCAACGTCCTGACTTTC
CASSQPSRDGDGANVLTF
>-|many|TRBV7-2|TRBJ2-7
TGTGCCAGCAGCCAGGAGCCGTCGGGCTCCTACGAGCAGTACTTC
CASSQEPSGSYEQYF
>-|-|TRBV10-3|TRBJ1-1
TGTGCCATCAGTGAGTCAGGGTTGGGGCTAATTTTGGCTGAAGCTTTCTTT
CAISESGLGLILAEAFF
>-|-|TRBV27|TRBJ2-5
TGTGCCAGCAGTTTATCGGAGGCCGGGCGGATGGAGACCCAGTACTTC
CASSLSEAGRMETQYF
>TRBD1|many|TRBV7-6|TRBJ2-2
TGTGCCAGCAGCTTAGCTGTTTTTGGACAGGGCATCGCCGCGAACACCGGGGAGCTGTTTTTT
CASSLAVFGQGIAANTGELFF
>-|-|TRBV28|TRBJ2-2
TGTGCCAGCAGTTTAGAACAGGTTTACGGGGAGCTGTTTTTT
CASSLEQVYGELFF
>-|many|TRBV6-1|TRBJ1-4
TGTGCCAGCAGGAGCGAGGACGGGAATGAAAAACTGTTTTTT
CASRSEDGNEKLFF